This T cell receptor (beta chain) was captured by sequencing in a study of shared clonotypes between healthy human individuals. The study, taken as a whole, reports: Generally, naive subsets came out with larger estimated richness than memory subsets.

With respect to this clone: As yet, its antigen is unknown.

The repertoire was sequenced with immunoSEQ multiplex PCR; TCRdb's copy has only in-frame clones and lacks some. The sample carries fewer than 2.5 million clones, 93% recorded once. Germline CDR1 is LGHNA and CDR2 is YNFKEQ. Trimming took 1 base from V and 8 from J, leaving 12 bases between them. CDR3 length: 14 residues. The chain couples TRBV4-2 to TRBJ1-3; the D gene is possibly TRBD1 (5 bases). Sequenced input: naive CD4+ T cells from PBMCs. Indicated subset: CD45RA+ positively selected. The clonotype was recovered from a man aged 18 to 29 in good health. Some clones in this sample may be carry-over from other donors' samples. CDR3 in amino acids: CASSQVGQGDTIYF. The CDR3 region has the DNA TGTGCCAGCAGCCAAGTGGGGCAGGGAGACACCATATATTTT.